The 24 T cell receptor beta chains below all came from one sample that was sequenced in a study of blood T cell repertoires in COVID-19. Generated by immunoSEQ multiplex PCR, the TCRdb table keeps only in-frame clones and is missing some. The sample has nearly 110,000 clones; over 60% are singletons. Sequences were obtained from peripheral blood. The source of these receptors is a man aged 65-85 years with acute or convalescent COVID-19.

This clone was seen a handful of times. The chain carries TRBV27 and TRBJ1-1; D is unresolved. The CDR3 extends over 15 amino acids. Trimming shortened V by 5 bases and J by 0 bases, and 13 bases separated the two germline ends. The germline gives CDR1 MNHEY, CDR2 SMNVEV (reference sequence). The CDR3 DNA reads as TGTGCCAGCAGTCTCCTCGCAGGCGTGAACACTGAAGCTTTCTTT. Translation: CASSLLAGVNTEAFF.

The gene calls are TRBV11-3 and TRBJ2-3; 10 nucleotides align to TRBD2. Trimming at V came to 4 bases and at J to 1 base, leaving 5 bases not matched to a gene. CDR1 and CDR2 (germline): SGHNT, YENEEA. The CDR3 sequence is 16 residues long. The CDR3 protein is CASSSAGTSGTDTQYF. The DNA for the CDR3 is TGTGCCAGCAGCTCAGCGGGGACTAGCGGCACAGATACGCAGTATTTT.

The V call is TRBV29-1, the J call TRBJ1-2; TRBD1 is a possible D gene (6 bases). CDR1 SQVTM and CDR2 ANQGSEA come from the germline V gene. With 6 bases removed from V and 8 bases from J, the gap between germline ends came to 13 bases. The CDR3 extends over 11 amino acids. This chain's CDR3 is CSVEYGGGYTF. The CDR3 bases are TGCAGCGTCGAGTATGGGGGCGGCTACACCTTC. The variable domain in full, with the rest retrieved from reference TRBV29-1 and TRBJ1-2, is SAVISQKPSRDICQRGTSLTIQCQVDSQVTMMFWYRQQPGQSLTLIATANQGSEATYESGFVIDKFPISRPNLTFSTLTVSNMSPEDSSIYLCSVEYGGGYTFGSGTRLTVV.

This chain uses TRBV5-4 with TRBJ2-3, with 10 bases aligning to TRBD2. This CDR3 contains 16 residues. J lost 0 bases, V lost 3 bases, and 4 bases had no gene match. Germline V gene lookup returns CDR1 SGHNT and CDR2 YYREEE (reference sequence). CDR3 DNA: TGTGCCAGCAGCTACCTACTAGCGGGGAGCACAGATACGCAGTATTTT. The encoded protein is CASSYLLAGSTDTQYF.

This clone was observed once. This chain's CDR3 is CASSQDLQGHEQYF. In DNA, the CDR3 is TGCGCCAGCAGCCAGGACTTACAGGGGCACGAGCAGTACTTC. The chain couples TRBV4-1 to TRBJ2-7; the match to TRBD1 covers 7 bases. CDR3 length equals 14 residues. CDR1 MGHRA and CDR2 YSYEKL come from the germline V gene. V lost 3 bases to trimming and J lost 5 bases; unmatched junction nucleotides: 7.

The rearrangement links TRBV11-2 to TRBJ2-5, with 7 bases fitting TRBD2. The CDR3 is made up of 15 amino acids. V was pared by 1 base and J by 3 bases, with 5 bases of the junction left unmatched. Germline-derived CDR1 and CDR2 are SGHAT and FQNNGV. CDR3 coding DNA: TGTGCCAGCAGCTTAGGGGGACTACCAGAAGAGACCCAGTACTTC. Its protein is CASSLGGLPEETQYF.

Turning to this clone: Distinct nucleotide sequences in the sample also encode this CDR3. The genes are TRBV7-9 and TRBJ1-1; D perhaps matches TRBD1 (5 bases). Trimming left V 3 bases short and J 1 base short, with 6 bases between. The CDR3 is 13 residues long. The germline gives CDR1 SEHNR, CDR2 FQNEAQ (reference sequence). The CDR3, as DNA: TGTGCCAGCAGCTTGGGGCAGAACACTGAAGCTTTCTTT. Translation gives CASSLGQNTEAFF. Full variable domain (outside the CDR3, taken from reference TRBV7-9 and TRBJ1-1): DTGVSQNPRHKITKRGQNVTFRCDPISEHNRLYWYRQTLGQGPEFLTYFQNEAQLEKSRLLSDRFSAERPKGSFSTLEIQRTEQGDSAMYLCASSLGQNTEAFFGQGTRLTVV.

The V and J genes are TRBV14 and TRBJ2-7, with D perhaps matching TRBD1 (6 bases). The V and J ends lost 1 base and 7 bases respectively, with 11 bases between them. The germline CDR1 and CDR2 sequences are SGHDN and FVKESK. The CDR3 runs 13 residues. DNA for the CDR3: TGTGCCAGCAGCCAAGGAGGGGGTCAGGAGCAGTACTTC. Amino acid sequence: CASSQGGGQEQYF. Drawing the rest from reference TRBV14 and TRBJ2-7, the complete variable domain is EAGVTQFPSHSVIEKGQTVTLRCDPISGHDNLYWYRRVMGKEIKFLLHFVKESKQDESGMPNNRFLAERTGGTYSTLKVQPAELEDSGVYFCASSQGGGQEQYFGPGTRLTVT.

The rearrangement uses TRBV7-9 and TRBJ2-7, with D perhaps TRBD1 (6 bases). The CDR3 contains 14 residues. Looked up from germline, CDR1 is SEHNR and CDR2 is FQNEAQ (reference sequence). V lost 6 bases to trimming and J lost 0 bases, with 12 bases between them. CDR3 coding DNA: TGTGCCAGCAGTCATACAGGGATCTCCTACGAGCAGTACTTC. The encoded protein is CASSHTGISYEQYF.

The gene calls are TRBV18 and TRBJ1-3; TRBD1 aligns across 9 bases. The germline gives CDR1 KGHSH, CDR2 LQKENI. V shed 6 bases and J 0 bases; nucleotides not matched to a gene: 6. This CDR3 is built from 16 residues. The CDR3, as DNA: TGTGCCAGCTCGTTACAGGGGGCTTACTCTGGAAACACCATATATTTT. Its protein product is CASSLQGAYSGNTIYF.

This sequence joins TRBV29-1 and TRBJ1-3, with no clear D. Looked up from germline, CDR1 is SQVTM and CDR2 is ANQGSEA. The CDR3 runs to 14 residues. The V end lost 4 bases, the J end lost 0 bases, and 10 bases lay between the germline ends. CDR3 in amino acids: CSVVIGVSGNTIYF. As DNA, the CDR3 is TGCAGCGTTGTGATTGGAGTCTCTGGAAACACCATATATTTT.

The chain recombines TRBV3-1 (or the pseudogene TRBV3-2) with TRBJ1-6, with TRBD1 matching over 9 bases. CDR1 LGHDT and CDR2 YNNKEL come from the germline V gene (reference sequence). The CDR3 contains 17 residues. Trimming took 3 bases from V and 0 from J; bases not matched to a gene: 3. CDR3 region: CASSHGQGSSYNSPLHF. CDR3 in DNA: TGTGCCAGCAGCCACGGACAGGGGAGCTCCTATAATTCACCCCTCCACTTT.

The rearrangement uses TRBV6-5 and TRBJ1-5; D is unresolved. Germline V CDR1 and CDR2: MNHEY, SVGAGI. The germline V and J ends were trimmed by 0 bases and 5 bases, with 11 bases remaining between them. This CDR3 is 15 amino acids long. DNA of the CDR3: TGTGCCAGCAGTTACTCCTGGGGAGATCATCAGCCCCAGCATTTT. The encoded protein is CASSYSWGDHQPQHF.

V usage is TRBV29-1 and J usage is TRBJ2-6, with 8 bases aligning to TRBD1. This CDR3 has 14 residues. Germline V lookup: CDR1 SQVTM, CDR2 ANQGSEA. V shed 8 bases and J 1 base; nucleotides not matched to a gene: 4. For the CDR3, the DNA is TGCAGCACCTGGACAGGGTCTGGGGCCAACGTCCTGACTTTC. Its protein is CSTWTGSGANVLTF.

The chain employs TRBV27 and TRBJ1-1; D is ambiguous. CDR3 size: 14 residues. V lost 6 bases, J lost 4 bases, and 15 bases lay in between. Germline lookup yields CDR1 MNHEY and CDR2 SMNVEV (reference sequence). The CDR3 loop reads CASRRGPGSTEAFF. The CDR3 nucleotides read TGTGCCAGCAGACGAGGACCGGGATCCACTGAAGCTTTCTTT.

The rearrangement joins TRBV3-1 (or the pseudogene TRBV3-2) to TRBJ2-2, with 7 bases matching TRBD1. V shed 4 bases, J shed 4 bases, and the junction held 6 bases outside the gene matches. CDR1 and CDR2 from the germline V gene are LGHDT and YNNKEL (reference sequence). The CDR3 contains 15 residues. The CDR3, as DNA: TGTGCCAGCAGCCGAGCGCCAGGGGGCACCGGGGAGCTGTTTTTT. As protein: CASSRAPGGTGELFF.

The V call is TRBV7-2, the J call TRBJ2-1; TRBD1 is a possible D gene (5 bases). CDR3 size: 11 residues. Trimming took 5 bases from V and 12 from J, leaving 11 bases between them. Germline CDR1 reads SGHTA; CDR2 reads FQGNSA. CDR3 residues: CASSAQVGQFF. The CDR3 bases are TGTGCCAGCAGCGCACAGGTTGGGCAGTTCTTC. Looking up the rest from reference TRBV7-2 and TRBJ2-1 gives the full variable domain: GAGVSQSPSNKVTEKGKDVELRCDPISGHTALYWYRQSLGQGLEFLIYFQGNSAPDKSGLPSDRFSAERTGGSVSTLTIQRTQQEDSAVYLCASSAQVGQFFGPGTRLTVL.

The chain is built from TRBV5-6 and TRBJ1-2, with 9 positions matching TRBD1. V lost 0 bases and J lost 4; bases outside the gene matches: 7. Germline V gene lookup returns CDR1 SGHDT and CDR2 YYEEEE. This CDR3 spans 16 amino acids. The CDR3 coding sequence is TGTGCCAGCAGCTTGGGTGCGACAGGGGGGGGCTATGGCTACACCTTC. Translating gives CASSLGATGGGYGYTF.

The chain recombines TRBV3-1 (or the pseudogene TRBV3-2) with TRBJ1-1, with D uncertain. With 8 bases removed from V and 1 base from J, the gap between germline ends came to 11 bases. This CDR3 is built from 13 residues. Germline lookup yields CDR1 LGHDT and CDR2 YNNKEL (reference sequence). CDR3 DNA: TGTGCCAGCTCCAAACTCGGGAACACTGAAGCTTTCTTT. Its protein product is CASSKLGNTEAFF.

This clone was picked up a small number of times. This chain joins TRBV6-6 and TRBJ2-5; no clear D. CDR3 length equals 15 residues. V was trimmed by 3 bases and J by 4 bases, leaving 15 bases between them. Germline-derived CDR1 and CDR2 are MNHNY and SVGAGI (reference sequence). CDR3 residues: CASSYMSSVGETQYF. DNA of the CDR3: TGTGCCAGCAGTTATATGTCCTCCGTCGGAGAGACCCAGTACTTC.

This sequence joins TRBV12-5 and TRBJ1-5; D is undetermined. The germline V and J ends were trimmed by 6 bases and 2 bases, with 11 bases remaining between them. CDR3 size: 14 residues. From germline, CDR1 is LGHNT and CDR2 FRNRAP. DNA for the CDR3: TGTGCTAGTGGACCCGACATAGGCAATCAGCCCCAGCATTTT. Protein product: CASGPDIGNQPQHF. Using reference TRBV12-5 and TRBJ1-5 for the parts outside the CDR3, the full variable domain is DARVTQTPRHKVTEMGQEVTMRCQPILGHNTVFWYRQTMMQGLELLAYFRNRAPLDDSGMPKDRFSAEMPDATLATLKIQPSEPRDSAVYFCASGPDIGNQPQHFGDGTRLSIL.

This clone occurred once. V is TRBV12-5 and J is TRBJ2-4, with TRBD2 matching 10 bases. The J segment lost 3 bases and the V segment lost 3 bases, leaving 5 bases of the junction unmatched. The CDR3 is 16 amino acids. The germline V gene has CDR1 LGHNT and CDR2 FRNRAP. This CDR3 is CASGFLSGGLKNIQYF. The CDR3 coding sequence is TGTGCTAGTGGTTTCCTTAGCGGGGGGCTCAAAAACATTCAGTACTTC.

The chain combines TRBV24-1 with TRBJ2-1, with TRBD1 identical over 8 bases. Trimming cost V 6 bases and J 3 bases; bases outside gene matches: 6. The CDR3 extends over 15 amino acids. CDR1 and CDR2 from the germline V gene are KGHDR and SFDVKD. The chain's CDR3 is CATSTKDRDYNEQFF. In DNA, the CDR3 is TGTGCCACCAGTACTAAGGACAGGGACTACAATGAGCAGTTCTTC.

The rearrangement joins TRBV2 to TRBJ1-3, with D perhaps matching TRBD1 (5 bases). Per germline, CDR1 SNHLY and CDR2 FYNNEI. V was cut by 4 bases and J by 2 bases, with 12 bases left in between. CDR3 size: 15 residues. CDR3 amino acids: CASSASSGAGNTIYF. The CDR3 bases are TGTGCCAGCAGTGCAAGTTCGGGGGCTGGAAACACCATATATTTT.